The rows below give T cell receptor beta chains drawn from one sample of a study of glioma-infiltrating T cells after dendritic cell vaccination. Some clones are missing from TCRdb's copy, which holds only in-frame ones; the method was immunoSEQ multiplex PCR. The data show about 65,000 clones, around nine tenths seen once. This specimen was blood, taken after dendritic cell vaccination. The receptors come from a human donor with glioblastoma. Each CDR3 is given with its conserved first and last residue. A D gene is named only where the DNA matches it firmly. Size values are once, few and many counts, or a class for expanded clones, and some rows have none.

J gene	V gene	D gene	clone size	CDR3 DNA	CDR3 protein
TRBJ2-7	TRBV5-4	TRBD1	NA	TGTGCCAGCAGCTCTAGACAGGGGACGGTAAACGAGCAGTACTTC	CASSSRQGTVNEQYF
TRBJ2-7	TRBV9	NA	NA	TGTGCCAGCAGCGTAGCGTCTAGCAGCCACGAGCAGTACTTC	CASSVASSSHEQYF
TRBJ2-7	TRBV5-6	NA	once	TGTGCCAGCAGCTTACAGGGGGGGGACGAGCAGTACTTC	CASSLQGGDEQYF
TRBJ1-2	TRBV27	TRBD1	NA	TGTGCCAGCAGTTCAGGGGGCGGCGTCTTTGGCTACACCTTC	CASSSGGGVFGYTF
TRBJ1-6	TRBV21-1	NA	NA	TGTGCCAGCAGCAGTTGGCGGGGAGGCAATTCACCCCTCCACTTT	CASSSWRGGNSPLHF
TRBJ1-3	TRBV10-1	NA	NA	TGCGCCAGCAGTGAGAAGAGTTCCGGAAACACCATATATTTT	CASSEKSSGNTIYF
TRBJ1-1	TRBV19	NA	NA	TGTGCCAGTAATAAGGAAGGGGCGAACACTGAAGCTTTCTTT	CASNKEGANTEAFF
TRBJ2-5	TRBV6-1	TRBD1	NA	TGTGCCAGCAGTGAACACCAGGGGGCGGTGGAGACCCAGTACTTC	CASSEHQGAVETQYF
TRBJ2-7	TRBV5-1	NA	NA	TGCGCCAGCTCCACTGGGGGTAGTGCAGGGGCCCTCTACGAGCAGTACTTC	CASSTGGSAGALYEQYF
TRBJ2-1	TRBV5-1	TRBD2	NA	TGCGCCAGCAGCTTGGGGACTAGCGGGATCGTCGATGAGCAGTTCTTC	CASSLGTSGIVDEQFF
TRBJ1-6	TRBV9	NA	NA	TGTGCCAGCAGCGTAGAAGCGGGGGGAAGGTTCCTCCACTTT	CASSVEAGGRFLHF
TRBJ1-4	TRBV15	TRBD1	few	TGTGCCACCAGCACCCCCGGACAGGGGGGAAGAAAACTGTTTTTT	CATSTPGQGGRKLFF
TRBJ2-2	TRBV4-3	NA	once	TGCGCCAGCAGCCAAGAATTCAGGGCCCGACTGGGGGAGCTGTTTTTT	CASSQEFRARLGELFF
TRBJ1-2	TRBV6-4	NA	NA	TGTGCCAGCAGTGACTCCCGGGCGGGCTATGGCTACACCTTC	CASSDSRAGYGYTF
TRBJ1-2	TRBV5-6	TRBD1	NA	TGTGCCAGCAGCTTGGACAGGGGGAACTATGGCTACACCTTC	CASSLDRGNYGYTF
TRBJ2-7	TRBV13	TRBD2	NA	TGTGCCAGCAGCCTAGCGGGATCCTACGAGCAGTACTTC	CASSLAGSYEQYF
TRBJ2-7	TRBV4-2	TRBD2	NA	TGTGCCAGCAGCCAGGAGGCGGGGGGGACCTACGAGCAGTACTTC	CASSQEAGGTYEQYF
TRBJ1-1	TRBV5-1	NA	once	TGCGCCAGCAGCTCGATGAAGGGGTCTAGGGACACTGAAGCTTTCTTT	CASSSMKGSRDTEAFF